This is a list of T cell receptor beta chains from one sample in a study of CD8+ T cells in alopecia areata. Assay used: immunoSEQ multiplex PCR; TCRdb lists only in-frame clones, some missing. Of approximately 89,000 clones listed, roughly 47% are singletons. The sequenced sample was CD4+ T cells sorted from blood. Receptors were obtained from a human donor with alopecia areata. Each CDR3 is given with its conserved first and last residue. Size is omitted from some rows. Given values are once, few, many or a class for expanded clones.

j_call: TRBJ2-7
v_call: TRBV29-1
clone_size: few
cdr3_aa: CSVEGGLAGEIDEQYF

j_call: TRBJ2-5
v_call: TRBV28
clone_size: .
cdr3_aa: CASFEGRRETQYF

j_call: TRBJ1-5
v_call: TRBV19
clone_size: few
cdr3_aa: CASSDQANQPQHF

j_call: TRBJ2-3
v_call: TRBV30
clone_size: .
cdr3_aa: CAWDRDRDTQYF

j_call: TRBJ2-4
v_call: TRBV28
clone_size: .
cdr3_aa: CASIEETRVNIQYF

j_call: TRBJ1-5
v_call: TRBV28
clone_size: few
cdr3_aa: CASSQASGSQPQHF

j_call: TRBJ2-2
v_call: TRBV6-5
clone_size: .
cdr3_aa: CATSTNTGELFF

j_call: TRBJ2-7
v_call: TRBV30
clone_size: once
cdr3_aa: CAWDRAYEQYF

j_call: TRBJ2-3
v_call: TRBV5-1
clone_size: .
cdr3_aa: CASRSGGATDTQYF

j_call: TRBJ2-7
v_call: TRBV7-9
clone_size: .
cdr3_aa: CASRNIGNSYEQYF

j_call: TRBJ1-2
v_call: TRBV30
clone_size: once
cdr3_aa: CAWSVKEDYGYTF

j_call: TRBJ2-7
v_call: TRBV29-1
clone_size: .
cdr3_aa: CSVSGKSSYEQYF

j_call: TRBJ2-2
v_call: TRBV19
clone_size: .
cdr3_aa: CASSIQGRTGELFF

j_call: TRBJ2-7
v_call: TRBV7-9
clone_size: .
cdr3_aa: CASASRSGGNEQYF

j_call: TRBJ2-7
v_call: TRBV19
clone_size: many
cdr3_aa: CASSIYENEQYF

j_call: TRBJ2-5
v_call: TRBV7-2
clone_size: few
cdr3_aa: CASSPFGGTQYF

j_call: TRBJ2-5
v_call: TRBV29-1
clone_size: .
cdr3_aa: CSVDRDKGSTPSQETQYF

j_call: TRBJ2-3
v_call: TRBV28
clone_size: .
cdr3_aa: CASSGLATDTQYF

j_call: TRBJ2-5
v_call: TRBV28
clone_size: .
cdr3_aa: CASRTGTNRRETQYF

j_call: TRBJ1-2
v_call: TRBV28
clone_size: few
cdr3_aa: CASSFRDGYTF

j_call: TRBJ2-5
v_call: TRBV29-1
clone_size: .
cdr3_aa: CSVERTGGEETQYF

j_call: TRBJ1-4
v_call: TRBV9
clone_size: .
cdr3_aa: CASSPRTGEGEKLFF

j_call: TRBJ2-4
v_call: TRBV2
clone_size: .
cdr3_aa: CASRPTKGVNIQYF

j_call: TRBJ1-5
v_call: TRBV5-1
clone_size: .
cdr3_aa: CASSATGGNQPQHF

j_call: TRBJ2-1
v_call: TRBV23-1
clone_size: .
cdr3_aa: CASSRSRRTNEQFF

j_call: TRBJ2-1
v_call: TRBV29-1
clone_size: few
cdr3_aa: CSVPHPAAGGPHEQFF

j_call: TRBJ2-7
v_call: TRBV20-1
clone_size: few
cdr3_aa: CSASNSYEQYF

j_call: TRBJ1-1
v_call: TRBV25-1
clone_size: few
cdr3_aa: CASSEGQAGSTEAFF

j_call: TRBJ2-3
v_call: TRBV11-2
clone_size: .
cdr3_aa: CASSATPRDLGDTQYF

j_call: TRBJ1-2
v_call: TRBV30
clone_size: .
cdr3_aa: CAWSVRDRGLGGYTF

j_call: TRBJ2-1
v_call: TRBV20-1
clone_size: .
cdr3_aa: CSALVNEQFF

j_call: TRBJ2-6
v_call: TRBV11-2
clone_size: few
cdr3_aa: CASSFRGSGANVLTF

j_call: TRBJ1-2
v_call: TRBV11-2
clone_size: .
cdr3_aa: CASSFSGGGYGYTF

j_call: TRBJ2-3
v_call: TRBV9
clone_size: .
cdr3_aa: CASSAGLVTQYF

j_call: TRBJ2-3
v_call: TRBV5-4
clone_size: .
cdr3_aa: CASSFPSTGRTDTQYF

j_call: TRBJ2-4
v_call: TRBV6-5
clone_size: few
cdr3_aa: CASSYGAKNIQYF

j_call: TRBJ1-2
v_call: TRBV29-1
clone_size: few
cdr3_aa: CSVEDLTGGGYTF

j_call: TRBJ1-2
v_call: TRBV7-2
clone_size: .
cdr3_aa: CASSQEEGGGYTF

j_call: TRBJ2-1
v_call: TRBV29-1
clone_size: few
cdr3_aa: CSVSGSQQFF